This T cell receptor (beta chain) appears in the sequencing data of a study of blood T cell repertoires in COVID-19. In the study overall: Both acute and convalescent COVID-19 samples were obtained from the United States, Italy and Spain. Sources were T cells, B-cell-depleted T cells, or PBMCs; the material itself was cDNA or gDNA.

Per the authors' pipeline: How many nucleated cells were present was estimated from reference gene primer amplification. TCRdb keeps only in-frame clones here, not all; method: immunoSEQ multiplex PCR. The V and J calls and clone size were taken over from that table, and D and trimming were inferred from the DNA. The sample holds just under 250,000 clones, around 85% seen once. V dropped 6 bases and J dropped 4 bases, with 25 bases sitting between them. The CDR3 contains 17 residues. Per germline, CDR1 MNHEY and CDR2 SMNVEV (reference sequence). The sequencing sample was made of peripheral blood. The chain carries TRBV27 and TRBJ2-7, with a weak D call TRBD2 (5 bases). This receptor was obtained from a woman aged 25 to 39 who had recovered from COVID-19. In nucleotides, the CDR3 is TGTGCCAGCAGCCCCATCCAAGGAGGCCCTACGGGTTACGAGCAGTACTTC. It encodes CASSPIQGGPTGYEQYF.